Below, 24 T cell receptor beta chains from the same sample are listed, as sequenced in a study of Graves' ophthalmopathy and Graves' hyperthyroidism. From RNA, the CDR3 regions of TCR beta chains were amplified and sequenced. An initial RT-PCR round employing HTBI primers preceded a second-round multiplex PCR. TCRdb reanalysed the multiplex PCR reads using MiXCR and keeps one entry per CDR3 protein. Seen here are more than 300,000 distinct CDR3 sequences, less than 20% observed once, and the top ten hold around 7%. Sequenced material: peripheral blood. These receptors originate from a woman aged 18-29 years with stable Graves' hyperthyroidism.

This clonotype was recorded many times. In DNA, the CDR3 is TGTGCCAGCAGAGGGGGACTAGCCATCGGGGAGCTGTTTTTT. Its protein product is CASRGGLAIGELFF. The chain is built from TRBV12-3 or TRBV12-4 and TRBJ2-2; TRBD2 matches at 9 bases. V trimming: 6 bases; J trimming: 7 bases; junction bases outside the gene matches: 6. The CDR3 is 14 amino acids.

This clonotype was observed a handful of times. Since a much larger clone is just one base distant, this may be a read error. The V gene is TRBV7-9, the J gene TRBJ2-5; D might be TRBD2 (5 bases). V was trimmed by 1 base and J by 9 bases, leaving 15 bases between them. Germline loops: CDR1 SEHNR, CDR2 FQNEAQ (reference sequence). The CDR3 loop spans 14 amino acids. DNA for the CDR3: TGTGCCAGCAGCTTAGAAACGAATATCGGGGCCCAGTACTTC. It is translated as CASSLETNIGAQYF.

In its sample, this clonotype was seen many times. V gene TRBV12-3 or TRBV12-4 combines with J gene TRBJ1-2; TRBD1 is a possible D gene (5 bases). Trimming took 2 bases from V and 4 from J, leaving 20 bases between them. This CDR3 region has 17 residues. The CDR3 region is CASSLPSRDLGGYGYTF. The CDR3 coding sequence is TGTGCCAGCAGTTTACCAAGCCGGGACCTTGGGGGCTATGGCTACACCTTC.

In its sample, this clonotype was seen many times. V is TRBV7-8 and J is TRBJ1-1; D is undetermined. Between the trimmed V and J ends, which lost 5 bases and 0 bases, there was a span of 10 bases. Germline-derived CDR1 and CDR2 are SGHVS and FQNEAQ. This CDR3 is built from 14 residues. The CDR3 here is CASSRTSLNTEAFF. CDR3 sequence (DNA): TGTGCCAGCAGCAGAACCTCACTGAACACTGAAGCTTTCTTT.

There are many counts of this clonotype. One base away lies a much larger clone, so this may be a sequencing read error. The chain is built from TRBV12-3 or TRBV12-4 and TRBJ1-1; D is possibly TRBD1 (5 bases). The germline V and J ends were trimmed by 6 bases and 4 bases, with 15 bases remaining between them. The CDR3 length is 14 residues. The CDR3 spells CASRLGPSSTEAFF. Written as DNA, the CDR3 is TGTGCCAGCAGACTGGGACCGTCGAGCACTGAAGCTTTCTTT.

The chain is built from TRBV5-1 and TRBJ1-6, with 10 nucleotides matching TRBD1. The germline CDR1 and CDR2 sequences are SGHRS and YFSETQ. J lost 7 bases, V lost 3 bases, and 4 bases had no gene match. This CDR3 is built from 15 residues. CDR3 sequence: CASSYADRGNSPLHF. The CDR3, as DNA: TGCGCCAGCAGCTATGCGGACAGGGGGAATTCACCCCTCCACTTT.

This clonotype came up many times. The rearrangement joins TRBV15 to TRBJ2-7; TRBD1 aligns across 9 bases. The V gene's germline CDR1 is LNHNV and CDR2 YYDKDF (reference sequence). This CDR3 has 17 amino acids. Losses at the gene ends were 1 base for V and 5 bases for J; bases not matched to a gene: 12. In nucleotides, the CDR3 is TGTGCCACCAGCAGAGGGGCCCTGACAGGGGGGAGCCACGAGCAGTACTTC. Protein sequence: CATSRGALTGGSHEQYF.

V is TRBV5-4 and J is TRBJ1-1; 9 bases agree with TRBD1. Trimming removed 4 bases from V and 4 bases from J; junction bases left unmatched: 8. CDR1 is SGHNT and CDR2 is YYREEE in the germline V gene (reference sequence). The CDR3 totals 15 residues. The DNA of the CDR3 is TGTGCCAGCAGCCGAGGGACAGGGTTCGCCACTGAAGCTTTCTTT. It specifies CASSRGTGFATEAFF.

CDR3 bases: TGCAGCGTTGTCCTATGGGACAGGGAAGCTTTCTTT. Translated, it gives CSVVLWDREAFF. This chain joins TRBV29-1 and TRBJ1-1, with TRBD1 identical over 8 bases. V dropped 4 bases and J dropped 8; count of bases not matched to a gene: 6. The germline gives CDR1 SQVTM, CDR2 ANQGSEA. The CDR3 is 12 residues long.

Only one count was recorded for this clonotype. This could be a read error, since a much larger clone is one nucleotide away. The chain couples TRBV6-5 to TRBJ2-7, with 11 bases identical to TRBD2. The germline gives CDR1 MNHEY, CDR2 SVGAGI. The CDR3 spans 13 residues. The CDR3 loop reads CASCSSGGPEEYF. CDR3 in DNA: TGTGCCAGCTGTTCTAGCGGGGGGCCCGAGGAGTACTTC.

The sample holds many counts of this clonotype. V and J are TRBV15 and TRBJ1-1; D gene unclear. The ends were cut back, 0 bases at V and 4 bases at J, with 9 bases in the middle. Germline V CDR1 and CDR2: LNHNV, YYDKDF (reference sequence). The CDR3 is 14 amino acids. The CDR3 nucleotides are TGTGCCACCAGCAGAGACTTAGGTGGCACTGAAGCTTTCTTT. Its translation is CATSRDLGGTEAFF.

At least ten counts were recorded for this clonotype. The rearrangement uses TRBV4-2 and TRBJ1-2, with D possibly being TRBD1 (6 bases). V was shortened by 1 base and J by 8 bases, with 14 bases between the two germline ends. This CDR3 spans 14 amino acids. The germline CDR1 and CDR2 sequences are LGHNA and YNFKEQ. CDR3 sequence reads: CASSQGRGAQGYTF. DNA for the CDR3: TGTGCCAGCAGCCAAGGACGGGGGGCGCAGGGCTACACCTTC.

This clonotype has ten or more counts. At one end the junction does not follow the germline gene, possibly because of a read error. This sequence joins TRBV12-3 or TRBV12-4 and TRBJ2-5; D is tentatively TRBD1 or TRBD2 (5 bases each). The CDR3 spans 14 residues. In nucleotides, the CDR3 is TGTGCCGGCAGTTTAGAGGGGCGACAAGAGACCCAGTACTTC. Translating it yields CAGSLEGRQETQYF.

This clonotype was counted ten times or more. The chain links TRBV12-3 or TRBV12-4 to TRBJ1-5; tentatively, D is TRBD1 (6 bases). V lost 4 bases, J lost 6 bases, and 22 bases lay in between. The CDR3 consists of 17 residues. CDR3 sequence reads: CASSSHIGGLIGQPQHF. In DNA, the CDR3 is TGTGCCAGCAGTTCCCATATAGGGGGGCTAATAGGTCAGCCCCAGCATTTT.

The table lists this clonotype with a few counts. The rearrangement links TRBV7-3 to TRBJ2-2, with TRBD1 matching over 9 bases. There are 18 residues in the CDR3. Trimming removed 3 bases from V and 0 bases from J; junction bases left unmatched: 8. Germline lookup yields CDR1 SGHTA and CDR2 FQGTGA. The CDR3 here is CASSLRGQGSANTGELFF. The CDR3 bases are TGTGCCAGCAGCTTGAGAGGACAGGGGTCGGCGAACACCGGGGAGCTGTTTTTT.

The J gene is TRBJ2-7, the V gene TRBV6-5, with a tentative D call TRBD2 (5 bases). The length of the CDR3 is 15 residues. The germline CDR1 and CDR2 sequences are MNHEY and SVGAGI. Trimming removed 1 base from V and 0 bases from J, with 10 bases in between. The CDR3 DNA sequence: TGTGCCAGCAGTTACTATTTTGGGAGCTCCTACGAGCAGTACTTC. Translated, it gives CASSYYFGSSYEQYF.

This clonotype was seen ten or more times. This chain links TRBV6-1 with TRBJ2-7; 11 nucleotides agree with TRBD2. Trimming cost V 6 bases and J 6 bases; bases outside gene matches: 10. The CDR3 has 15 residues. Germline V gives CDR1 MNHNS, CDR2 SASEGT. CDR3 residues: CASRVTSGAGGEQYF. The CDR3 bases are TGTGCCAGCAGGGTGACTAGCGGGGCTGGCGGCGAGCAGTACTTC.

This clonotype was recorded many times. Here the CDR3 reads CASSLASTWQPQHF. CDR3 nucleotide sequence: TGTGCCAGCAGCTTAGCGTCCACGTGGCAGCCCCAGCATTTT. The chain has TRBV7-8 and TRBJ1-5; no clear D gene. The length of the CDR3 is 14 residues. Germline V gene lookup returns CDR1 SGHVS and CDR2 FQNEAQ. Trimming cost V 0 bases and J 7 bases, with 10 bases left between them.

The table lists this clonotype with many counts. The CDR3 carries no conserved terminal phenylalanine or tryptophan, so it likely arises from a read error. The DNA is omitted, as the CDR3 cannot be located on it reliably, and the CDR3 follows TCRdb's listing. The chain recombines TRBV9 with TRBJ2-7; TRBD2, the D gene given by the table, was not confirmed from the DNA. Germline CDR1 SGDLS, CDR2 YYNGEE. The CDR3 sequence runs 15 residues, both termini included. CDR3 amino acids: CASSARFTGRTPGGD.

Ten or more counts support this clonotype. The CDR3 bases are TGTGCCAGCACTTCGAGGGGGGAGCAGTACTTC. It specifies CASTSRGEQYF. The chain uses TRBV3-1 and TRBJ2-7; D perhaps matches TRBD1 (6 bases). The ends were cut back, 7 bases at V and 7 bases at J, with 11 bases in the middle. The CDR3 contains 11 residues. CDR1 and CDR2 (germline): LGHDT, YNNKEL (reference sequence).

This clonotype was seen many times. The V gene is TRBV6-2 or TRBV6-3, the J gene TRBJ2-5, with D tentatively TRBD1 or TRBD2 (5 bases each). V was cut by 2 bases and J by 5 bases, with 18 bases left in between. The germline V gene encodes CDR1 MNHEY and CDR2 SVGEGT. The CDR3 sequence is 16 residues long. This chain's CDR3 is CASSYPQGPLMETQYF. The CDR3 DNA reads TGTGCCAGCAGTTACCCCCAGGGACCTTTGATGGAGACCCAGTACTTC.

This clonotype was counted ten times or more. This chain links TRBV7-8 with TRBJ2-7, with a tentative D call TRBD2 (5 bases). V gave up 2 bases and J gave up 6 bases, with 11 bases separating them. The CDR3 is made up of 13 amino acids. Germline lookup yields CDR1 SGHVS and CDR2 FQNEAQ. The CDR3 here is CASSLRQSGEQYF. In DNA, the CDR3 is TGTGCCAGCAGCTTACGGCAAAGCGGCGAGCAGTACTTC.

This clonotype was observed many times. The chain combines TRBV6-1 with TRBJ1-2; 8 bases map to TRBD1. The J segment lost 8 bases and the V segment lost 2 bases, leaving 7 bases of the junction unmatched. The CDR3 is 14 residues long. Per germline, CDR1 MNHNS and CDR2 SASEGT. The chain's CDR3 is CASSERARGRGYTF. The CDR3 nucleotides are TGTGCCAGCAGTGAAAGGGCCAGGGGGCGAGGCTACACCTTC.

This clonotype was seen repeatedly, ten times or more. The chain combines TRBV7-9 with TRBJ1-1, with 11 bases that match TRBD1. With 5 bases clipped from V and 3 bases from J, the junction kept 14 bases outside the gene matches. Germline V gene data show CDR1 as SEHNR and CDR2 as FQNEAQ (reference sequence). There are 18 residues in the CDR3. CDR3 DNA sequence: TGTGCCAGCAGCCTTGGTGAGAGGACAGGGGGCCGATACACTGAAGCTTTCTTT. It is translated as CASSLGERTGGRYTEAFF.